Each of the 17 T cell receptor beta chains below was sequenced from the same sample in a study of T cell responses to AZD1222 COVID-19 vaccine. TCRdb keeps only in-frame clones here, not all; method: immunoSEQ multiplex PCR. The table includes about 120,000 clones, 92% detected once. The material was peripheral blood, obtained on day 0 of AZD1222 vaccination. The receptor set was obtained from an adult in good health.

In DNA, the CDR3 is TGCGCCAGCAGCCAAGATCCAGGCCCCTTAAATCAGCCCCAGCATTTT. Translating gives CASSQDPGPLNQPQHF. The rearrangement joins TRBV4-3 to TRBJ1-5; no clear D gene. Germline loops: CDR1 LGHNA, CDR2 YSLEER. This CDR3 contains 16 residues. The V end lost 0 bases, the J end lost 4 bases, and 13 bases lay between the germline ends.

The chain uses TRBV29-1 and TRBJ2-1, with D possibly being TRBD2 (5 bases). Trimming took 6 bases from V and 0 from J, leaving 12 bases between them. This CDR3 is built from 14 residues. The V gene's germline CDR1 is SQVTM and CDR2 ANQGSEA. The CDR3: CSVPHSVSYNEQFF. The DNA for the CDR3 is TGCAGCGTCCCTCATAGCGTCTCCTACAATGAGCAGTTCTTC.

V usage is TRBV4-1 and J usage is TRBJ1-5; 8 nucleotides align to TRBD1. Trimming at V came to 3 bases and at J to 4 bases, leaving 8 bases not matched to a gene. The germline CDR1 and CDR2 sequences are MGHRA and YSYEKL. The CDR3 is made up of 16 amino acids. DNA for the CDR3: TGCGCCAGCAGCCAGTGGACAGGGAGAGGAAATCAGCCCCAGCATTTT. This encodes CASSQWTGRGNQPQHF.

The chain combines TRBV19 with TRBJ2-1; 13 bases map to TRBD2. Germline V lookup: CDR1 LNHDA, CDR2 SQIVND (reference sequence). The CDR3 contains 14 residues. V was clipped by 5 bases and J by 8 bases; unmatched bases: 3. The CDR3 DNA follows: TGTGCCAGTAGTGGACTAGCGGGAGTATATGAGCAGTTCTTC. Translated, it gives CASSGLAGVYEQFF.

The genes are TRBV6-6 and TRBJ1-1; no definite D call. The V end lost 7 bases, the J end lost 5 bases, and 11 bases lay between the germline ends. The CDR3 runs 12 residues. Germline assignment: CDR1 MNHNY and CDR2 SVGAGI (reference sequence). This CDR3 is CASTQFRTEAFF. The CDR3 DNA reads TGTGCCAGCACACAGTTTCGAACTGAAGCTTTCTTT.

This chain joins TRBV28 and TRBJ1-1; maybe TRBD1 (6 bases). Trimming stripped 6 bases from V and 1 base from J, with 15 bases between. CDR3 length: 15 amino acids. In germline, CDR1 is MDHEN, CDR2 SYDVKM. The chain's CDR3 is CASRSGAKSNTEAFF. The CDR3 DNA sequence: TGTGCCAGCAGGTCAGGGGCTAAATCGAACACTGAAGCTTTCTTT.

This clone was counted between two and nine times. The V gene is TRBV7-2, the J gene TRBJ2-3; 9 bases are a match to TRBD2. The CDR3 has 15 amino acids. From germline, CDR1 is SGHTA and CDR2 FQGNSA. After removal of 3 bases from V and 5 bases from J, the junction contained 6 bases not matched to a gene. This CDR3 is CASSFMSGGRDTQYF. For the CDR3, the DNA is TGTGCCAGCAGCTTTATGAGCGGGGGGAGAGATACGCAGTATTTT.

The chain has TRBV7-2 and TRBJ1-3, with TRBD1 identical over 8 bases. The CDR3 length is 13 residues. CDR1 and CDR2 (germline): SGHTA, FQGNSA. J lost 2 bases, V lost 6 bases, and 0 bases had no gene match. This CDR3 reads CASRDRAGNTIYF. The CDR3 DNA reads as TGTGCCAGCAGGGACAGGGCTGGAAACACCATATATTTT.

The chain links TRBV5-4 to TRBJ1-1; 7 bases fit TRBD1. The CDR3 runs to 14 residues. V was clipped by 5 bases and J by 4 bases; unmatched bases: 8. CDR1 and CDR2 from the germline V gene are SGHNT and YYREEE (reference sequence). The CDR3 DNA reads TGTGCCAGCAGGACGACAGGGAGGCGCACTGAAGCTTTCTTT. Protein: CASRTTGRRTEAFF.

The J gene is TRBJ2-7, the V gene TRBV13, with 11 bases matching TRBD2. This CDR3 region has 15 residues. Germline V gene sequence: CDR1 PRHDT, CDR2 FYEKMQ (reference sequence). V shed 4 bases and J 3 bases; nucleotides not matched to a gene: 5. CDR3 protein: CASSSRTSGYYEQYF. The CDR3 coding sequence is TGTGCCAGCAGCTCCAGGACTAGCGGGTACTACGAGCAGTACTTC.

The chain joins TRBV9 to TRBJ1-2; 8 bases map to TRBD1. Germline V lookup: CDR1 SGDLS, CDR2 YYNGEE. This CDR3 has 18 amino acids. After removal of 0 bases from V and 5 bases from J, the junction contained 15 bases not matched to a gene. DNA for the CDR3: TGTGCCAGCAGCGTAGCGGCTACAGGGCAGGGGGCAGGGTATGGCTACACCTTC. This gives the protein CASSVAATGQGAGYGYTF.

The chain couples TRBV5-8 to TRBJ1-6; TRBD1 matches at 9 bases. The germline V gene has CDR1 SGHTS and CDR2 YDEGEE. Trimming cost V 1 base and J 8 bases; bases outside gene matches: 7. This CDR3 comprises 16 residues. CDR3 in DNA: TGTGCCAGCAGCTTGCTACCCGGGACAGGGCATTCACCCCTCCACTTT. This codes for CASSLLPGTGHSPLHF.

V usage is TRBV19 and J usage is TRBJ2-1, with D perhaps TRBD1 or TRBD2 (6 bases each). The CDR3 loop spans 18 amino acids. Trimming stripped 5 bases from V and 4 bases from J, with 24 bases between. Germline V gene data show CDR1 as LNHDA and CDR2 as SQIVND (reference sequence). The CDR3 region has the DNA TGTGCCAGTAGTTCCATAATACCGGGGGCTACCTTGTACAATGAGCAGTTCTTC. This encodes CASSSIIPGATLYNEQFF.

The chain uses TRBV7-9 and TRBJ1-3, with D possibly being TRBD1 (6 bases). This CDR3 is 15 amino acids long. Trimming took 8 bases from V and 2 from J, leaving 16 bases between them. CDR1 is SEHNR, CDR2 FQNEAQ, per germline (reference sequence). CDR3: CASGGRTAPGNTIYF. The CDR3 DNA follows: TGTGCCAGCGGCGGAAGGACAGCTCCTGGAAACACCATATATTTT.

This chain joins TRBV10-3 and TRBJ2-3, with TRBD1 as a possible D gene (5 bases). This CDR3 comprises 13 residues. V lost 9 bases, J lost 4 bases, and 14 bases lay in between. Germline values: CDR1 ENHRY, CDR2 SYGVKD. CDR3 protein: CAITQGFSDTQYF. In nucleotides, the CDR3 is TGTGCCATAACCCAGGGTTTTTCAGATACGCAGTATTTT.

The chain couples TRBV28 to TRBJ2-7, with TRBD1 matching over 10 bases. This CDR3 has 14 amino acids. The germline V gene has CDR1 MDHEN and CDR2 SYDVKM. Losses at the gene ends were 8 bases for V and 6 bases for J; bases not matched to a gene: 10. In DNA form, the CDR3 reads TGTGCCAGCGACGGCAGGACAGGGGGGTTCGAGCAGTACTTC. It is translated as CASDGRTGGFEQYF.

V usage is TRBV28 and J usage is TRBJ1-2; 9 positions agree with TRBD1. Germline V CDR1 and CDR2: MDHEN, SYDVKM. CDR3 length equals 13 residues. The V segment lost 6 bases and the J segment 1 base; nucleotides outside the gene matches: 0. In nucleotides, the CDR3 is TGTGCCAGCAGGGACAGGGGTAACTATGGCTACACCTTC. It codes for CASRDRGNYGYTF.